A single sample is the source of the 3 T cell receptor beta chains below, sequenced in a study of shared clonotypes between healthy human individuals. Profiling relied on immunoSEQ multiplex PCR, and the TCRdb table lists in-frame clones only, not all of them. Altogether about 380,000 clones are present, around 96% being singletons, with the ten largest covering around 0.29%. Source material: memory CD8+ T cells sorted from blood. Subset indicated: CD45RO+ cells pooled with CCR7-negative TemRA cells. All receptors come from a young man in good health.

In its sample, this clone was seen once. V and J are TRBV5-8 and TRBJ1-1; 8 nucleotides match TRBD1. CDR1 and CDR2 from the germline V gene are SGHTS and YDEGEE. The CDR3 length is 14 residues. The ends lost 3 bases at V and 1 base at J; junction bases unmatched: 2. CDR3 in amino acids: CASSSGTGNTEAFF. The CDR3 region has the DNA TGTGCCAGCAGCTCCGGGACAGGGAACACTGAAGCTTTCTTT.

The chain couples TRBV27 to TRBJ1-4; D possibly corresponds to TRBD1 (6 bases). Trimming took 3 bases from V and 5 from J, leaving 13 bases between them. Germline V gives CDR1 MNHEY, CDR2 SMNVEV (reference sequence). The CDR3 spans 15 residues. CDR3 in amino acids: CASSFLDRRNEKLFF. CDR3 coding DNA: TGTGCCAGCAGTTTTCTCGACAGGCGCAATGAAAAACTGTTTTTT.

The chain has TRBV15 and TRBJ2-7, with D possibly matching TRBD1 (6 bases). Germline V lookup: CDR1 LNHNV, CDR2 YYDKDF (reference sequence). The CDR3 has 15 residues. V was shortened by 0 bases and J by 5 bases, with 14 bases between the two germline ends. Here the CDR3 reads CATSRDTGSMNEQYF. The DNA for the CDR3 is TGTGCCACCAGCAGAGATACAGGGAGTATGAACGAGCAGTACTTC. The whole variable domain, remainder taken from reference TRBV15 and TRBJ2-7, is DAMVIQNPRYQVTQFGKPVTLSCSQTLNHNVMYWYQQKSSQAPKLLFHYYDKDFNNEADTPDNFQSRRPNTSFCFLDIRSPGLGDTAMYLCATSRDTGSMNEQYFGPGTRLTVT.